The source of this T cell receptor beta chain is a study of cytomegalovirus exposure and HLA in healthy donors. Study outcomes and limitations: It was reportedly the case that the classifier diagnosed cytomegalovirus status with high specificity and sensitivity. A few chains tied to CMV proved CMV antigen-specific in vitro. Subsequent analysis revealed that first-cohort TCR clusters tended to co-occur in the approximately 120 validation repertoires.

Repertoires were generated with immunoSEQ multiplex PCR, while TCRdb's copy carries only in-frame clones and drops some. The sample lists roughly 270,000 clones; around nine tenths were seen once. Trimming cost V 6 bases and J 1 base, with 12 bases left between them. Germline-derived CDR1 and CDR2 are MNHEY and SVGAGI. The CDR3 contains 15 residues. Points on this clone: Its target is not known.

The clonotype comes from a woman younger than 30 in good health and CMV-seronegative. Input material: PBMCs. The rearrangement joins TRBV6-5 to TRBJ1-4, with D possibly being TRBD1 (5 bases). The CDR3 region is CASSPRRVTNEKLFF. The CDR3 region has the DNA TGTGCCAGCAGCCCACGCAGGGTAACTAATGAAAAACTGTTTTTT.